The clone carrying this T cell receptor beta chain has at least ten counts. The data are from a study of early T cells in non-severe SARS-CoV-2 infection. Looked up from germline, CDR1 is SGHNT and CDR2 is YYREEE (reference sequence). This CDR3 region has 13 residues. V was cut by 0 bases and J by 4 bases, with 7 bases left in between. TCRdb used MiXCR to reprocess the 5' RACE reads, holding one entry per CDR3 protein. This sample has roughly 64,000 distinct CDR3 sequences, with 8% to 9% found just once. Sequenced here: whole blood, sampled at baseline. The chain employs TRBV5-4 and TRBJ1-1; D is possibly TRBD1 (6 bases). This TCR was sampled from an adult who was a healthcare worker with PCR-confirmed SARS-CoV-2 infection or an uninfected control (not recorded which). The CDR3 spells CASSLEGGTEAFF. The CDR3 coding sequence is TGTGCCAGCAGCTTGGAGGGGGGCACTGAAGCTTTCTTT.